The rows below give T cell receptor beta chains drawn from one sample of a study of PD-L1 blockade in urothelial cancer. Profiling relied on immunoSEQ multiplex PCR, and the TCRdb table lists in-frame clones only, not all of them. The sample includes 40,000 to 45,000 clones, more than 75% of them seen just once. Sequences were derived from PBMCs, sampled around atezolizumab (anti-PD-L1) treatment. These receptors came from a woman aged 55-75 years with urothelial cancer. Each CDR3 is given with its conserved first and last residue. The D gene is left open where the match is weak. Clone size, where shown, is once, few, many, or a class for clones that have expanded.

D gene: TRBD1; V gene: TRBV5-1; clone size: -; J gene: TRBJ2-3; CDR3 DNA: TGCGCCAGCAGCTTGGTTACAGGGGTATCAGATACGCAGTATTTT; CDR3 protein: CASSLVTGVSDTQYF
D gene: TRBD1; V gene: TRBV11-2; clone size: -; J gene: TRBJ1-1; CDR3 DNA: TGTGCCAGCAGCGAGGGACAGGGGCCGGACACTGAAGCTTTCTTT; CDR3 protein: CASSEGQGPDTEAFF
D gene: -; V gene: TRBV6-5; clone size: -; J gene: TRBJ2-7; CDR3 DNA: TGTGCCAGCAGTTACAGGCTAGGCTACGAGCAGTACTTC; CDR3 protein: CASSYRLGYEQYF
D gene: TRBD1; V gene: TRBV27; clone size: -; J gene: TRBJ1-5; CDR3 DNA: TGTGCCAGCAGTTTAGCAGGGGGCGGAAATCAGCCCCAGCATTTT; CDR3 protein: CASSLAGGGNQPQHF
D gene: TRBD2; V gene: TRBV5-4; clone size: -; J gene: TRBJ2-5; CDR3 DNA: TGTGCCAGCCGAAGGCGTGGGGGGAGGGAGGAGACCCAGTACTTC; CDR3 protein: CASRRRGGREETQYF
D gene: -; V gene: TRBV18; clone size: -; J gene: TRBJ2-7; CDR3 DNA: TGTGCCAGCTCAGGCGACAGATTCTACGAGCAGTACTTC; CDR3 protein: CASSGDRFYEQYF
D gene: -; V gene: TRBV5-1; clone size: -; J gene: TRBJ2-2; CDR3 DNA: TGCGCCAGCAACCTCGGACATCCGAACACCGGGGAGCTGTTTTTT; CDR3 protein: CASNLGHPNTGELFF
D gene: -; V gene: TRBV18; clone size: -; J gene: TRBJ2-3; CDR3 DNA: TGTGCCAGCTCACCGACAGCTTCTAGCACAGATACGCAGTATTTT; CDR3 protein: CASSPTASSTDTQYF
D gene: -; V gene: TRBV10-3; clone size: -; J gene: TRBJ2-7; CDR3 DNA: TGTGCCATCAGTGAGTTCGGACAGTCCTACGAGCAGTACTTC; CDR3 protein: CAISEFGQSYEQYF
D gene: TRBD1; V gene: TRBV19; clone size: -; J gene: TRBJ2-5; CDR3 DNA: TGTGCCAGTAGTACAGGACAGGGAGTACAGACCCAGTACTTC; CDR3 protein: CASSTGQGVQTQYF
D gene: TRBD2; V gene: TRBV25-1; clone size: once; J gene: TRBJ2-7; CDR3 DNA: TGTGCCAGCAGTGAAGGCGGGACTAGCGGTGCGATCTCCTACGAGCAGTACTTC; CDR3 protein: CASSEGGTSGAISYEQYF
D gene: TRBD2; V gene: TRBV5-6; clone size: -; J gene: TRBJ2-1; CDR3 DNA: TGTGCCAGCGGACTAGCGGGCCACAATGAGCAGTTCTTC; CDR3 protein: CASGLAGHNEQFF
D gene: TRBD1; V gene: TRBV2; clone size: -; J gene: TRBJ2-6; CDR3 DNA: TGTGCCAGCAGCGGACAGGGGCGGGTCCCTGGGGCCAACGTCCTGACTTTC; CDR3 protein: CASSGQGRVPGANVLTF
D gene: TRBD1; V gene: TRBV11-3; clone size: -; J gene: TRBJ2-1; CDR3 DNA: TGTGCCAGCAGCTTGGGACAGGGGCCCGGCAATGAGCAGTTCTTC; CDR3 protein: CASSLGQGPGNEQFF
D gene: TRBD1; V gene: TRBV2; clone size: -; J gene: TRBJ2-3; CDR3 DNA: TGTGCCAGCAGCCCGGACAGGGCGAACACAGATACGCAGTATTTT; CDR3 protein: CASSPDRANTDTQYF
D gene: -; V gene: TRBV19; clone size: -; J gene: TRBJ1-3; CDR3 DNA: TGTGCCAGTAATAGGGGGAGCTCTGGAAACACCATATATTTT; CDR3 protein: CASNRGSSGNTIYF
D gene: TRBD2; V gene: TRBV7-2; clone size: -; J gene: TRBJ2-5; CDR3 DNA: TGTGCCAGCAGCTTAGTGCCTAGCGGGGGGCGCCCGGTCCAAGAGACCCAGTACTTC; CDR3 protein: CASSLVPSGGRPVQETQYF
D gene: -; V gene: TRBV4-2; clone size: -; J gene: TRBJ1-6; CDR3 DNA: TGTGCCAGCAGCCAAGAGGCAGGGGCTGGATATAATTCACCCCTCCACTTT; CDR3 protein: CASSQEAGAGYNSPLHF
D gene: -; V gene: TRBV4-3; clone size: once; J gene: TRBJ1-5; CDR3 DNA: TGCGCCAGCAGCCAAGGAGGAAAAAGCAATCAGCCCCAGCATTTT; CDR3 protein: CASSQGGKSNQPQHF
D gene: -; V gene: TRBV7-2; clone size: -; J gene: TRBJ2-1; CDR3 DNA: TGTGCCAGCAGCTTAGGTGTATTTGAGCAGTTCTTC; CDR3 protein: CASSLGVFEQFF
D gene: TRBD1; V gene: TRBV6-6; clone size: -; J gene: TRBJ2-5; CDR3 DNA: TGTGCCAGCAGTCAAACCGACAGGGACCTCCAAGAGACCCAGTACTTC; CDR3 protein: CASSQTDRDLQETQYF
D gene: TRBD2; V gene: TRBV4-3; clone size: -; J gene: TRBJ2-3; CDR3 DNA: TGCGCCAGCAGCCAAGCCCTAGCGGGAGGCCTACGCACAGATACGCAGTATTTT; CDR3 protein: CASSQALAGGLRTDTQYF
D gene: TRBD1; V gene: TRBV28; clone size: -; J gene: TRBJ2-7; CDR3 DNA: TGTGCCAGCAGTCACCTACAGGGGGCACAACACTACGAGCAGTACTTC; CDR3 protein: CASSHLQGAQHYEQYF
D gene: TRBD1; V gene: TRBV15; clone size: -; J gene: TRBJ2-7; CDR3 DNA: TGTGCCACCAGCAGATGGGGACAGAATCGCTACGAGCAGTACTTC; CDR3 protein: CATSRWGQNRYEQYF
D gene: -; V gene: TRBV19; clone size: -; J gene: TRBJ2-6; CDR3 DNA: TGTGCCAGTAGTATCCCATGGTCAGACTCTGGGGCCAACGTCCTGACTTTC; CDR3 protein: CASSIPWSDSGANVLTF
D gene: -; V gene: TRBV28; clone size: -; J gene: TRBJ1-2; CDR3 DNA: TGTGCCAGCAGTTTATGGGCAGGGGAGGGCTACACCTTC; CDR3 protein: CASSLWAGEGYTF
D gene: TRBD2; V gene: TRBV7-2; clone size: -; J gene: TRBJ2-2; CDR3 DNA: TGTGCCAGCAGCACAGGACTAGCGAGTACCGGGGAGCTGTTTTTT; CDR3 protein: CASSTGLASTGELFF
D gene: -; V gene: TRBV15; clone size: -; J gene: TRBJ2-1; CDR3 DNA: TGTGCCACCAGCAGGTCCTTTTCGGAGCAGTTCTTC; CDR3 protein: CATSRSFSEQFF
D gene: -; V gene: TRBV7-6; clone size: -; J gene: TRBJ2-6; CDR3 DNA: TGTGCCAGCAGCTTAGGGGGTTTCGGGGCTGGGGCCAACGTCCTGACTTTC; CDR3 protein: CASSLGGFGAGANVLTF
D gene: TRBD1; V gene: TRBV27; clone size: once; J gene: TRBJ1-4; CDR3 DNA: TGTGCCAGCAGTCGCGCAGGGGGCGCGGAATGGTTTTTT; CDR3 protein: CASSRAGGAEWFF
D gene: -; V gene: TRBV10-1; clone size: once; J gene: TRBJ2-2; CDR3 DNA: TGCGCCAGCAGTTTGCGGGGAGAAGGGGCCGGGGAGCTGTTTTTT; CDR3 protein: CASSLRGEGAGELFF
D gene: -; V gene: TRBV11-2; clone size: once; J gene: TRBJ2-4; CDR3 DNA: TGTGCCAGCAACCCAGGGGCCCAAAACATTCAGTACTTC; CDR3 protein: CASNPGAQNIQYF
D gene: -; V gene: TRBV4-3; clone size: -; J gene: TRBJ2-3; CDR3 DNA: TGCGCCAGCAGCCGAGGGGGGGAGGGTACAGATACGCAGTATTTT; CDR3 protein: CASSRGGEGTDTQYF
D gene: -; V gene: TRBV2; clone size: -; J gene: TRBJ2-7; CDR3 DNA: TGTGCCAGCATTACTCCCTCCTACGAGCAGTACTTC; CDR3 protein: CASITPSYEQYF
D gene: -; V gene: TRBV11-2; clone size: -; J gene: TRBJ2-1; CDR3 DNA: TGTGCCAGCAGCCCCGGCCCACAGTCCTACAATGAGCAGTTCTTC; CDR3 protein: CASSPGPQSYNEQFF
D gene: -; V gene: TRBV25-1; clone size: -; J gene: TRBJ1-4; CDR3 DNA: TGTGCCAGCAGGACAGGAGCTAATGAAAAACTGTTTTTT; CDR3 protein: CASRTGANEKLFF
D gene: -; V gene: TRBV29-1; clone size: once; J gene: TRBJ2-1; CDR3 DNA: TGCAGCGTCCAAAGGGGGGGCGGGGGTCAGTTCTTC; CDR3 protein: CSVQRGGGGQFF
D gene: -; V gene: TRBV7-6; clone size: -; J gene: TRBJ1-1; CDR3 DNA: TGTGCCAGCAGCGCAGACTCGAACACTGAAGCTTTCTTT; CDR3 protein: CASSADSNTEAFF
D gene: -; V gene: TRBV4-1; clone size: -; J gene: TRBJ1-2; CDR3 DNA: TGCGCCAGCAGCCAAGGCAGGGGCGATGGCTACACCTTC; CDR3 protein: CASSQGRGDGYTF
D gene: -; V gene: TRBV9; clone size: once; J gene: TRBJ2-3; CDR3 DNA: TGTGCCAGCAGCGTAGGTGGCCGCACAGATACGCAGTATTTT; CDR3 protein: CASSVGGRTDTQYF
D gene: TRBD2; V gene: TRBV5-1; clone size: -; J gene: TRBJ2-1; CDR3 DNA: TGCGCCAGCGCCCTTTCCTTGGCTAGCGGGCCCCGGGGGTACTACAATGAGCAGTTCTTC; CDR3 protein: CASALSLASGPRGYYNEQFF
D gene: -; V gene: TRBV19; clone size: once; J gene: TRBJ2-7; CDR3 DNA: TGTGCCAGTAGTAAGGACATCGTCTCCTACGAGCAGTACTTC; CDR3 protein: CASSKDIVSYEQYF
D gene: -; V gene: TRBV5-1; clone size: -; J gene: TRBJ2-1; CDR3 DNA: TGCGCCAGCAGCTTGGCTGGCGGTGAGCAGTTCTTC; CDR3 protein: CASSLAGGEQFF
D gene: -; V gene: TRBV11-2; clone size: -; J gene: TRBJ1-1; CDR3 DNA: TGTGCCAGCAGCTTAGCCCTTGGAGCTACCGTGAACACTGAAGCTTTCTTT; CDR3 protein: CASSLALGATVNTEAFF
D gene: TRBD1; V gene: TRBV7-9; clone size: -; J gene: TRBJ1-2; CDR3 DNA: TGTGCCAGCAGCTTAGGAAGACAGGGGGTTTATGGCTACACCTTC; CDR3 protein: CASSLGRQGVYGYTF
D gene: -; V gene: TRBV15; clone size: -; J gene: TRBJ1-5; CDR3 DNA: TGTGCCACCAGCAGAGATCCCGGAGGGCGGGGGAATCAGCCCCAGCATTTT; CDR3 protein: CATSRDPGGRGNQPQHF
D gene: TRBD1; V gene: TRBV7-3; clone size: -; J gene: TRBJ1-2; CDR3 DNA: TGTGCCAGCAGCTTAGGGACAGGGGGTGGCTACACCTTC; CDR3 protein: CASSLGTGGGYTF
D gene: -; V gene: TRBV7-8; clone size: -; J gene: TRBJ2-2; CDR3 DNA: TGTGCCAGCAGCTTTGAGGCTAACACCGGGGAGCTGTTTTTT; CDR3 protein: CASSFEANTGELFF
D gene: TRBD2; V gene: TRBV2; clone size: medium-sized; J gene: TRBJ2-7; CDR3 DNA: TGTGCCAGCATAGGGACTAGCGGGACCTACGAGCAGTACTTC; CDR3 protein: CASIGTSGTYEQYF
D gene: -; V gene: TRBV7-2; clone size: -; J gene: TRBJ2-7; CDR3 DNA: TGTGCCAGCAGCTTAGCTCCCGCGAAAGGGAGGGAGCAGTACTTC; CDR3 protein: CASSLAPAKGREQYF
D gene: TRBD2; V gene: TRBV27; clone size: -; J gene: TRBJ2-1; CDR3 DNA: TGTGCCAGCAGTACACTCTCGGCTAGCGGCTACAATGAGCAGTTCTTC; CDR3 protein: CASSTLSASGYNEQFF
D gene: TRBD1; V gene: TRBV5-1; clone size: -; J gene: TRBJ1-4; CDR3 DNA: TGCGCCAGCAGCCAACAGGGGGCGTTCGATGAAAAACTGTTTTTT; CDR3 protein: CASSQQGAFDEKLFF
D gene: TRBD2; V gene: TRBV7-2; clone size: -; J gene: TRBJ2-1; CDR3 DNA: TGTGCCAGCAGCTCGGGACTAGCCTACAATGAGCAGTTCTTC; CDR3 protein: CASSSGLAYNEQFF
D gene: TRBD1; V gene: TRBV7-9; clone size: -; J gene: TRBJ1-4; CDR3 DNA: TGTGCCAGCAGCCCAGGGGGCGGGTATGAAAAACTGTTTTTT; CDR3 protein: CASSPGGGYEKLFF
D gene: TRBD1; V gene: TRBV18; clone size: -; J gene: TRBJ1-5; CDR3 DNA: TGTGCCAGCTCAGTCGGGACAGCCAGCAATCAGCCCCAGCATTTT; CDR3 protein: CASSVGTASNQPQHF